This TCR beta chain was sequenced during a study of CD8 T cells in Susac syndrome. A quantity of about 0.5 to 1 ug RNA underwent reverse transcription using random hexamers. Across 54 Vbeta and 13 Jbeta, immunoSEQ multiplex PCR amplified TCR beta CDR3. MiXCR was run by TCRdb on the immunoSEQ multiplex PCR reads, yielding one entry per CDR3 protein. The repertoire holds fewer than 200,000 distinct CDR3 sequences, with about 93% as singletons. The V gene's germline CDR1 is SEHNR and CDR2 FQNEAQ (reference sequence). This CDR3 has 15 amino acids. V lost 5 bases and J lost 0, with 13 bases in between. General study results and limits: Only a relatively small number of individuals were included in the TCR sequencing and HLA analysis.

Healthy donors matched for age and sex were used as controls. FACS enriched CD8+ TEMRA cells, while bulk CD8+ and CD4+ were negatively isolated. In regard to this clonotype: Its specificity is not known.

The genes are TRBV7-9 and TRBJ1-2; D remains ambiguous. The material sequenced was CD4+ T cells from PBMCs. The sequence was collected from a human donor in good health. The CDR3 is CASSRNGDANYGYTF. DNA of the CDR3: TGTGCCAGCAGCCGCAACGGGGATGCTAACTATGGCTACACCTTC.